Detailed here is one T cell receptor (beta chain). Other nucleotide sequences from this sample produce the same CDR3. Trimming took off 5 bases at V and 7 bases at J, with 9 bases between the two ends. Per germline, CDR1 MNHEY and CDR2 SMNVEV (reference sequence). CDR3 size: 12 residues. The naive CD8 subset, CD45RO-negative cells positively selected for CCR7, excluded terminally differentiated effector memory CD45RA+ cells. Per the original data handling: ImmunoSEQ output held junction-only sequences without quality scores, so filtering differed. Profiled with immunoSEQ multiplex PCR; TCRdb holds only in-frame clones, not every one. That table furnishes V, J and clone size, whereas the DNA furnished D and trimming. The sample has millions of clones, over 85% seen once; the top ten hold roughly 1%. These data originate in a study of shared clonotypes between healthy human individuals.

The clonotype comes from a young man in good health. V and J are TRBV27 and TRBJ2-1; D perhaps matches TRBD2 (5 bases). The specimen sequenced was naive CD8+ T cells sorted from blood. The CDR3 is CASSGSGNEQFF. CDR3 DNA sequence: TGTGCCAGCAGTGGGTCGGGGAATGAGCAGTTCTTC.